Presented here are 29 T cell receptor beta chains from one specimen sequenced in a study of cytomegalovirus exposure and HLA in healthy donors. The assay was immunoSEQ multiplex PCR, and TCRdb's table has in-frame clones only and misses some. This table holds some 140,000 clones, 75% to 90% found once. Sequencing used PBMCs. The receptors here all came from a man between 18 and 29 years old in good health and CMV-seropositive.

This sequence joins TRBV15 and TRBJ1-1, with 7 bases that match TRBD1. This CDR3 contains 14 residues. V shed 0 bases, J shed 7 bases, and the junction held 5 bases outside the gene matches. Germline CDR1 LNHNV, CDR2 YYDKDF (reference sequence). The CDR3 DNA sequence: TGTGCCACCAGCAGAGATAGGCCAGGGGGTGAAGCTTTCTTT. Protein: CATSRDRPGGEAFF.

CDR3 nucleotide sequence: TGTGCCAGCAGCTTACCGGCGGGAGGCACAGATACGCAGTATTTT. Its translation is CASSLPAGGTDTQYF. The rearrangement uses TRBV7-3 and TRBJ2-3; TRBD2 agrees at 7 bases. CDR3 length: 15 residues. The germline gives CDR1 SGHTA, CDR2 FQGTGA. Trimming took 2 bases from V and 1 from J; bases not matched to a gene: 3.

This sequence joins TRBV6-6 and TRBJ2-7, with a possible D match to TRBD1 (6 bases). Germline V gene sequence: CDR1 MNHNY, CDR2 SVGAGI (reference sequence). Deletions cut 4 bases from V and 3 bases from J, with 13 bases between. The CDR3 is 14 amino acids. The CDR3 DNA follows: TGTGCCAGCAGTTCTGGTGGACAGTTCTACGAGCAGTACTTC. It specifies CASSSGGQFYEQYF.

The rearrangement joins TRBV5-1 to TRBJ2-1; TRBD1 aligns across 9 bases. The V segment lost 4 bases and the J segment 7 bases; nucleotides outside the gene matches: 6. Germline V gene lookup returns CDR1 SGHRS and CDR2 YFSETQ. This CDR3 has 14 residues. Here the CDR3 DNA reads TGCGCCAGCAGCCCAGTGACAGGGGGGAATGAGCAGTTCTTC. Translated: CASSPVTGGNEQFF.

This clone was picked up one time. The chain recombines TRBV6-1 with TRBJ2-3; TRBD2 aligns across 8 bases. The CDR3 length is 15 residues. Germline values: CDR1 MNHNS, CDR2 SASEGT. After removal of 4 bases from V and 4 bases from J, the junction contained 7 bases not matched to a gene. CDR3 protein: CASSAVTSVADTQYF. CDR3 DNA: TGTGCCAGCAGTGCTGTGACTAGCGTAGCAGATACGCAGTATTTT.

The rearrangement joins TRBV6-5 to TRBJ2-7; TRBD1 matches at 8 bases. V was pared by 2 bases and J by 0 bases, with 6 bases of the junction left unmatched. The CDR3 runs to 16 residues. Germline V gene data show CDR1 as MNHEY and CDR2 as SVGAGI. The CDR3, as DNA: TGTGCCAGCAGTTACAGTCGGGACAGGAGCTCCTACGAGCAGTACTTC. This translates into CASSYSRDRSSYEQYF.

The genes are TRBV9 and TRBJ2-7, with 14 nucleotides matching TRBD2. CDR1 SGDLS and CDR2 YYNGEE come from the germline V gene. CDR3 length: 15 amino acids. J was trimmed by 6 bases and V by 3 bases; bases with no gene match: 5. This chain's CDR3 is CASSATSGRASEQYF. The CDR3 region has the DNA TGTGCCAGCAGCGCGACTAGCGGGAGGGCAAGCGAGCAGTACTTC.

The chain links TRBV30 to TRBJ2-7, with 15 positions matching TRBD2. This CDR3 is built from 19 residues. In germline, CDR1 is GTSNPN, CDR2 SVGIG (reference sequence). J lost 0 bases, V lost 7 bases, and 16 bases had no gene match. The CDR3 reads CASLSTGTSGRSSSYEQYF. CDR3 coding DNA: TGTGCCTCTCTAAGCACAGGGACTAGCGGGAGGTCGAGCTCCTACGAGCAGTACTTC. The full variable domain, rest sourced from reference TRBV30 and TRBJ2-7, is SQTIHQWPATLVQPVGSPLSLECTVEGTSNPNLYWYRQAAGRGLQLLFYSVGIGQISSEVPQNLSASRPQDRQFILSSKKLLLSDSGFYLCASLSTGTSGRSSSYEQYFGPGTRLTVT.

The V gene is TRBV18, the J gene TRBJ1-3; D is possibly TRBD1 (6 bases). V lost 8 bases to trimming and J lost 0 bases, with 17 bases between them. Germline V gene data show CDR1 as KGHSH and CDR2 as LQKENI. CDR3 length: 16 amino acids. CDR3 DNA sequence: TGTGCCAGCACCCTGGGAATACAGGGCTCTGGAAACACCATATATTTT. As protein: CASTLGIQGSGNTIYF.

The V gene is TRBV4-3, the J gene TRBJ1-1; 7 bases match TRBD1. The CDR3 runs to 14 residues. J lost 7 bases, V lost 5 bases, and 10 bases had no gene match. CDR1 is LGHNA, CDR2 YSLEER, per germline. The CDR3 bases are TGCGCCAGCAGCACGAGACAGGGATGGTTTGAAGCTTTCTTT. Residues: CASSTRQGWFEAFF.

The CDR3 coding sequence is TGCGCCAGCAGCCGCACACGTCGGGGGAACTATGGCTACACCTTC. This sequence encodes CASSRTRRGNYGYTF. The chain uses TRBV4-3 and TRBJ1-2; weak D call: TRBD1 (5 bases). This CDR3 contains 15 residues. The V gene's germline CDR1 is LGHNA and CDR2 YSLEER. Trimming removed 4 bases at V and 2 bases at J, with 14 bases between.

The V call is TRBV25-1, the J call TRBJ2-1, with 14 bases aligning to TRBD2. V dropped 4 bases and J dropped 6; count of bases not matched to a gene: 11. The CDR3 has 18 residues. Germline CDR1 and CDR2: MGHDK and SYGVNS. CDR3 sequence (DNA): TGTGCCAGCAGTGTAAAATCCGGGACTAGCGGGAGTGGCAATGAGCAGTTCTTC. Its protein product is CASSVKSGTSGSGNEQFF.

The CDR3 DNA sequence: TGCGCCAGCAGCCAAGATATGGGGGGACTCACTGAAGCTTTCTTT. Encoded protein: CASSQDMGGLTEAFF. This chain joins TRBV4-3 and TRBJ1-1; perhaps TRBD1 as D (5 bases). V gave up 0 bases and J gave up 4 bases, with 12 bases separating them. The CDR3 totals 15 residues. Germline V CDR1 and CDR2: LGHNA, YSLEER.

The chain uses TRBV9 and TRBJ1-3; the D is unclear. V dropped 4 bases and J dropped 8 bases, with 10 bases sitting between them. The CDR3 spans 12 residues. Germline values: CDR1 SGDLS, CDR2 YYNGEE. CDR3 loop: CASSSSSDTIYF. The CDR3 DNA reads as TGTGCCAGCAGCTCGAGCAGCGACACCATATATTTT.

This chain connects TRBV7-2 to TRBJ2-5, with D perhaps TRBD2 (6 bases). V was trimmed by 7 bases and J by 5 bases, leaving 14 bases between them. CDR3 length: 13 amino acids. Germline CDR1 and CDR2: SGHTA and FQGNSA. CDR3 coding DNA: TGTGCCAGCAAGCCCGCAGGGAGGGAGACCCAGTACTTC. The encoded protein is CASKPAGRETQYF.

The CDR3 nucleotides are TGCGCCAGCAGCCAAGGGAGTGCCCCATCGAACTACGAGCAGTACTTC. Protein product: CASSQGSAPSNYEQYF. The rearrangement uses TRBV4-3 and TRBJ2-7; D is unclear. Germline CDR1 is LGHNA and CDR2 is YSLEER. CDR3 length equals 16 residues. Trimming left V 1 base short and J 3 bases short, with 16 bases between.

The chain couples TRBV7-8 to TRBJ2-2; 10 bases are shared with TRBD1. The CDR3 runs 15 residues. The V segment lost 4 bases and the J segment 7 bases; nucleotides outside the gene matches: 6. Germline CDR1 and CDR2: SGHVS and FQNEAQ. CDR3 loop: CASSSGTGDFGELFF. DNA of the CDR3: TGTGCCAGCAGCTCCGGGACAGGGGATTTCGGGGAGCTGTTTTTT.

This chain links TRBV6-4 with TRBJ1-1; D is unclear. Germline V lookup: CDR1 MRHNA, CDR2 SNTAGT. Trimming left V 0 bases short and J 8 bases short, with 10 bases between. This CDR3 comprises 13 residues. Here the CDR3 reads CASSDSPGGEAFF. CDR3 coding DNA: TGTGCCAGCAGTGACTCGCCGGGAGGGGAAGCTTTCTTT.

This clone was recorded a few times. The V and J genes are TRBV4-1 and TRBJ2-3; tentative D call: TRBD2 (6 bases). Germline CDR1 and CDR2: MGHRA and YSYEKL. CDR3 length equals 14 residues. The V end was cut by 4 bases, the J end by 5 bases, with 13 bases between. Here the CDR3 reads CASSPGGHIDTQYF. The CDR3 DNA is TGCGCCAGCAGCCCCGGAGGGCATATAGATACGCAGTATTTT.

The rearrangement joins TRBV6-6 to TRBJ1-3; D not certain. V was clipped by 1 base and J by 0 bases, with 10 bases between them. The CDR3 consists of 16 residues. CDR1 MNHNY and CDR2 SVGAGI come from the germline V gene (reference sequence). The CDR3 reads CASSYYGGHSGNTIYF. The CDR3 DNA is TGTGCCAGCAGTTACTACGGCGGGCACTCTGGAAACACCATATATTTT.

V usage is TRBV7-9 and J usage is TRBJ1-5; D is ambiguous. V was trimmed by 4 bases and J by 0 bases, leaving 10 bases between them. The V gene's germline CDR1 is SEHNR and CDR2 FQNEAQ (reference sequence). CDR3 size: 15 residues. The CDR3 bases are TGTGCCAGCAGCTCCTCCGGGGATAGCAATCAGCCCCAGCATTTT. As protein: CASSSSGDSNQPQHF. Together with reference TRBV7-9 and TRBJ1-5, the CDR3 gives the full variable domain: DTGVSQNPRHKITKRGQNVTFRCDPISEHNRLYWYRQTLGQGPEFLTYFQNEAQLEKSRLLSDRFSAERPKGSFSTLEIQRTEQGDSAMYLCASSSSGDSNQPQHFGDGTRLSIL.

CDR3 protein: CASSQDALLAGGFSYNEQFF. CDR3 coding DNA: TGCGCCAGCAGCCAAGATGCCCTACTAGCGGGGGGGTTCTCCTACAATGAGCAGTTCTTC. The rearrangement links TRBV4-3 to TRBJ2-1; TRBD2 agrees at 13 bases. V was pared by 0 bases and J by 0 bases, with 8 bases of the junction left unmatched. Germline assignment: CDR1 LGHNA and CDR2 YSLEER. CDR3 size: 20 residues.

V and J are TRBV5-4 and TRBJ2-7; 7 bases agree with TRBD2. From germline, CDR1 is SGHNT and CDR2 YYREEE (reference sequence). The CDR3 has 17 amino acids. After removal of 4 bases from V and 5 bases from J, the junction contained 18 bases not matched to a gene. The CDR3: CASSQEVLAEGFNEQYF. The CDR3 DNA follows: TGTGCCAGCAGCCAGGAGGTCCTAGCGGAGGGGTTCAACGAGCAGTACTTC.

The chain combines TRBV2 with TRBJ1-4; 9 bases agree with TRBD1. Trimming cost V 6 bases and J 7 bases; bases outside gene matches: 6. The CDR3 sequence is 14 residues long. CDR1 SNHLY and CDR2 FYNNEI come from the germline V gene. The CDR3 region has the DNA TGTGCCAGCAGGACCGGGACAGGGCTTGAAAAACTGTTTTTT. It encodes CASRTGTGLEKLFF.

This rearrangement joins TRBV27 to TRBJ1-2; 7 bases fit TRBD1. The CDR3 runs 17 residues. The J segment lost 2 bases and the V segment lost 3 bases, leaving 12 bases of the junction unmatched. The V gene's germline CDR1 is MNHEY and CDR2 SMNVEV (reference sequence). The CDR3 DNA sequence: TGTGCCAGCAGTTTTTCTGGCAATTTGGGACAGAACTATGGCTACACCTTC. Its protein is CASSFSGNLGQNYGYTF.

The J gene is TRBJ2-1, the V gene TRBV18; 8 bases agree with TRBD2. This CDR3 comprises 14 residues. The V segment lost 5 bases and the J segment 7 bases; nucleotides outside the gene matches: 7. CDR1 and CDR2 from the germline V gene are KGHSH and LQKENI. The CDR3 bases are TGTGCCAGCTCAAACGGGAGGGCCAAGAATGAGCAGTTCTTC. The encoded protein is CASSNGRAKNEQFF.

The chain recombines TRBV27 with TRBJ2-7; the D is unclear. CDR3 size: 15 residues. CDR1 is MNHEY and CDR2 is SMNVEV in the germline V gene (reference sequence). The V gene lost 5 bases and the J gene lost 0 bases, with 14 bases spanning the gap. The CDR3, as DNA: TGTGCCAGCAGTCCTCGATGGGCCGCCTCCTACGAGCAGTACTTC. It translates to CASSPRWAASYEQYF.

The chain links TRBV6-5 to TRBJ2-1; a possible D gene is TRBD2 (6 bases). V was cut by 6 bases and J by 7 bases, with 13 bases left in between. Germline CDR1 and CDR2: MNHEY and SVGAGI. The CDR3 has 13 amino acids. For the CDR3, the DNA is TGTGCCAGCAGCCCCCAGGCGGGGAATGAGCAGTTCTTC. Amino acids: CASSPQAGNEQFF.

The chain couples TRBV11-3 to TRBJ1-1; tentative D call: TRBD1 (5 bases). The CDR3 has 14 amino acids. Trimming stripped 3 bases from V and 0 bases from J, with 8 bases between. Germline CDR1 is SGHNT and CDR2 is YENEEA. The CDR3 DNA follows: TGTGCCAGCAGCTTGGGGCCCATGAACACTGAAGCTTTCTTT. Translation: CASSLGPMNTEAFF.